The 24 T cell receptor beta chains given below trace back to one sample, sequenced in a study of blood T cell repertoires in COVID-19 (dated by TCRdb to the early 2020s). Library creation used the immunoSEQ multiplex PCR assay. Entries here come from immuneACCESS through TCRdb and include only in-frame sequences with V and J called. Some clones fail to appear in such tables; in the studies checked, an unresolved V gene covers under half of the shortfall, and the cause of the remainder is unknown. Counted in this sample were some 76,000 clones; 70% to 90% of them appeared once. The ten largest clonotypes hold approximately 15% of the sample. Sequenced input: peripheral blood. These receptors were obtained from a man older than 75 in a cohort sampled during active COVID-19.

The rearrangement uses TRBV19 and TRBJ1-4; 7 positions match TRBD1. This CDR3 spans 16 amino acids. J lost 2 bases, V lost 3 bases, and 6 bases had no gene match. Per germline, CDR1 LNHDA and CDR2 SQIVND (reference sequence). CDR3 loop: CASSMGSGQTNEKLFF. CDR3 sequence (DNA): TGTGCCAGTAGTATGGGCTCGGGACAGACTAATGAAAAACTGTTTTTT. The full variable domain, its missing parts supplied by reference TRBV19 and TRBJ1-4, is DGGITQSPKYLFRKEGQNVTLSCEQNLNHDAMYWYRQDPGQGLRLIYYSQIVNDFQKGDIAEGYSVSREKKESFPLTVTSAQKNPTAFYLCASSMGSGQTNEKLFFGSGTQLSVL.

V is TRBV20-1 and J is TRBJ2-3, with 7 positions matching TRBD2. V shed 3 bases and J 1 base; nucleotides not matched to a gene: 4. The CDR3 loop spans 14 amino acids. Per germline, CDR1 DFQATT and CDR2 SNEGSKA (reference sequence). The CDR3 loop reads CSASGGGRTDTQYF. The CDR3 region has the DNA TGCAGTGCTAGTGGCGGGGGACGCACAGATACGCAGTATTTT.

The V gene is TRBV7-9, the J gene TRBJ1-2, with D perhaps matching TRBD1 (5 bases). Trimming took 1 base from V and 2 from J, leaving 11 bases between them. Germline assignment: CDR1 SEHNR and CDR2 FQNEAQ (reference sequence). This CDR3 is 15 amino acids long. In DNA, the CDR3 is TGTGCCAGCAGCTTAGAAGAAGGGGCAAACTATGGCTACACCTTC. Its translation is CASSLEEGANYGYTF.

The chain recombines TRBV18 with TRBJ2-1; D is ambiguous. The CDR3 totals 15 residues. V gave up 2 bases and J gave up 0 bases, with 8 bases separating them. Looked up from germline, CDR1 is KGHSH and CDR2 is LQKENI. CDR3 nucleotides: TGTGCCAGCTCACCATCCGGTAGCTCCTACAATGAGCAGTTCTTC. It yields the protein CASSPSGSSYNEQFF.

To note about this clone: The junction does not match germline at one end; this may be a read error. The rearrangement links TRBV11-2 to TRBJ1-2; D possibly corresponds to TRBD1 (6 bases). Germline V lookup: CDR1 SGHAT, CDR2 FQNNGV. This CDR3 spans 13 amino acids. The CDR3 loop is CAISRGFNYGYTF. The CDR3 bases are TGTGCCATCAGCAGGGGCTTCAACTATGGCTACACCTTC.

Here the CDR3 reads CASSEVVQGYEQFF. The CDR3 DNA reads as TGTGCCAGCAGTGAAGTAGTACAGGGGTATGAGCAGTTCTTC. J is TRBJ2-1 and V is TRBV2, with 7 positions matching TRBD1. CDR1 is SNHLY, CDR2 FYNNEI, per germline. V lost 1 base to trimming and J lost 8 bases; unmatched junction nucleotides: 5. The CDR3 is made up of 14 amino acids.

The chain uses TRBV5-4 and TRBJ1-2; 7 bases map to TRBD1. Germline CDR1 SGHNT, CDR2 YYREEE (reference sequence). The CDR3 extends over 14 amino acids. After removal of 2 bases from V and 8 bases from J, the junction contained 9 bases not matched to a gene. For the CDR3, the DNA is TGTGCCAGCAGCTTACAGGGGTTAGGGCAGGGCTACACCTTC. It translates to CASSLQGLGQGYTF.

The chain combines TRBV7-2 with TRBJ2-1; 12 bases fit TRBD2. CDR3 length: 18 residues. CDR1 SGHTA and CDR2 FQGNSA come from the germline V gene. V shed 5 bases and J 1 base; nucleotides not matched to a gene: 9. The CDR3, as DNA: TGTGCCAGCAGCGCGCGCCAGGGACTAGCGGGTTCCTACAATGAGCAGTTCTTC. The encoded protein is CASSARQGLAGSYNEQFF.

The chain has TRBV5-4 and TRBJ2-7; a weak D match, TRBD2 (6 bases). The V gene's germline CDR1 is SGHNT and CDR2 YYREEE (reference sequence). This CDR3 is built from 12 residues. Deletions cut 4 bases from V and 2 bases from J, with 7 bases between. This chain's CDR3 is CASSPGAYEQYF. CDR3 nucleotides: TGTGCCAGCAGCCCGGGAGCCTACGAGCAGTACTTC.

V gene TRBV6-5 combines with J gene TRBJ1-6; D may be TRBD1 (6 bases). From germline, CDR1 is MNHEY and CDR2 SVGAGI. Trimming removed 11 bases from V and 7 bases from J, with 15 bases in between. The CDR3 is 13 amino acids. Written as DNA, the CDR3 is TGTGCCTCCCAACAGGGAGGGAATTCACCCCTCCACTTT. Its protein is CASQQGGNSPLHF.

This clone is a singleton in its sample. In DNA, the CDR3 is TGTGCCAGCAGCCAAAGAGCGGGGGGGGGCACTGAAGCTTTCTTT. As protein: CASSQRAGGGTEAFF. V and J are TRBV3-1 (or the pseudogene TRBV3-2) and TRBJ1-1, with a possible D match to TRBD1 (5 bases). The CDR3 contains 15 residues. Germline-derived CDR1 and CDR2 are LGHDT and YNNKEL (reference sequence). V lost 2 bases and J 4 bases, leaving 14 bases between the germline ends.

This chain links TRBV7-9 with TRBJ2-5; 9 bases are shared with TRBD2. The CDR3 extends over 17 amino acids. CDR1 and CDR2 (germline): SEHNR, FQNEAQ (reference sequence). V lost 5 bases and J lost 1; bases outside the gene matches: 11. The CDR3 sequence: CASSRGWVRGGQETQYF. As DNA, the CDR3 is TGTGCCAGCAGCCGGGGCTGGGTGCGGGGGGGCCAAGAGACCCAGTACTTC.

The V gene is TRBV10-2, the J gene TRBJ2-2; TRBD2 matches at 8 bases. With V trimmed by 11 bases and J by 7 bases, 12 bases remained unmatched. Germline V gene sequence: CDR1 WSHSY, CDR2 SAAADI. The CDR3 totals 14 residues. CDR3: CAGVTSEAGGELFF. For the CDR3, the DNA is TGCGCCGGCGTGACTAGCGAGGCGGGCGGGGAGCTGTTTTTT.

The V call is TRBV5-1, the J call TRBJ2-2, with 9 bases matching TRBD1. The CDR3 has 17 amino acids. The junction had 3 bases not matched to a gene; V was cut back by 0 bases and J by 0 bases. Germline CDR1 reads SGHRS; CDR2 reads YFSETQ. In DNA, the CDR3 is TGCGCCAGCAGCTTGGGGACAGGGGAAGCGAACACCGGGGAGCTGTTTTTT. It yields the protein CASSLGTGEANTGELFF.

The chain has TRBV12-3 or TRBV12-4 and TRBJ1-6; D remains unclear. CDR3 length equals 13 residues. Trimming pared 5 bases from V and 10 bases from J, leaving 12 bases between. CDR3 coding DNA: TGTGCCAGCAGTGAGGGAATGGGCTCACCCCTCCACTTT. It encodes CASSEGMGSPLHF.

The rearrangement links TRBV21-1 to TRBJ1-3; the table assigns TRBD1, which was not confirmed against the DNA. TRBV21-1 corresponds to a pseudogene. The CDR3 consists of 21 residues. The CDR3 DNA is TGTGCCAGCAGCAAAGCCGGGACACTGGGACCTTGCGAAACCTCTGGAAACACCATATATTTT. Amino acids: CASSKAGTLGPCETSGNTIYF.

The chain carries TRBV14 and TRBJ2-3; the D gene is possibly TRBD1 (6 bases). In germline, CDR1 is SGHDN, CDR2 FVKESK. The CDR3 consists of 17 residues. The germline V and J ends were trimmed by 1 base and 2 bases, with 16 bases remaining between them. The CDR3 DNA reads TGTGCCAGCAGCCAAGGTCGCGACAGGAAAATCACAGATACGCAGTATTTT. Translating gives CASSQGRDRKITDTQYF.

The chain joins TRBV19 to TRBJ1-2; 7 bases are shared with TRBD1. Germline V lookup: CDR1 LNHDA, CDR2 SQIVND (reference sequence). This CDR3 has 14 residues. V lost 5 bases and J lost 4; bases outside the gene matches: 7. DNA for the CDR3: TGTGCCAGTAGTTTAGGAGGACAGGTCTATGGCTACACCTTC. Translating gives CASSLGGQVYGYTF.

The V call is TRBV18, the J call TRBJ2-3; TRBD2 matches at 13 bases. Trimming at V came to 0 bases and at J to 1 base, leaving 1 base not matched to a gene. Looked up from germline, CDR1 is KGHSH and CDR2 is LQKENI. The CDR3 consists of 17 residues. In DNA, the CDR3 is TGTGCCAGCTCACCACCCGGACTAGCGGGGGGCACAGATACGCAGTATTTT. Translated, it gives CASSPPGLAGGTDTQYF. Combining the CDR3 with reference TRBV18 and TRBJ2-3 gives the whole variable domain NAGVMQNPRHLVRRRGQEARLRCSPMKGHSHVYWYRQLPEEGLKFMVYLQKENIIDESGMPKERFSAEFPKEGPSILRIQQVVRGDSAAYFCASSPPGLAGGTDTQYFGPGTRLTVL.

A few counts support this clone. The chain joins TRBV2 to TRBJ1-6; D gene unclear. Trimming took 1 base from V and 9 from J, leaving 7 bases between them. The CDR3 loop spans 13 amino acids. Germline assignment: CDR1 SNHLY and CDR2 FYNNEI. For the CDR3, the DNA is TGTGCCAGCAGTGAAGGGTTGCGTTCACCCCTCCACTTT. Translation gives CASSEGLRSPLHF.

The CDR3 DNA reads TGCGCCAGCAGCTTGGAAATCTCCAGGAATACAGATACGCAGTATTTT. The encoded protein is CASSLEISRNTDTQYF. V usage is TRBV5-1 and J usage is TRBJ2-3; D uncertain. The CDR3 has 16 residues. V was cut by 0 bases and J by 3 bases, with 14 bases left in between. The germline CDR1 and CDR2 sequences are SGHRS and YFSETQ.

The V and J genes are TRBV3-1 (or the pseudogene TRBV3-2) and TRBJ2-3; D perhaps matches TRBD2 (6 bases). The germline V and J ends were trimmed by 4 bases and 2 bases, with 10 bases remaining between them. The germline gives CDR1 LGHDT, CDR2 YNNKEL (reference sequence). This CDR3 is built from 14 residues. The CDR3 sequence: CASSRPGLTDTQYF. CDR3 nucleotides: TGTGCCAGCAGCCGGCCGGGACTCACAGATACGCAGTATTTT.

CDR3 coding DNA: TGTGCCAGCAGTTACTTCGCGACGAACACCGGGGAGCTGTTTTTT. Protein sequence: CASSYFATNTGELFF. The chain links TRBV6-5 to TRBJ2-2; no reliable D call. The CDR3 extends over 15 amino acids. From germline, CDR1 is MNHEY and CDR2 SVGAGI. The V and J ends lost 1 base and 0 bases respectively, with 6 bases between them.

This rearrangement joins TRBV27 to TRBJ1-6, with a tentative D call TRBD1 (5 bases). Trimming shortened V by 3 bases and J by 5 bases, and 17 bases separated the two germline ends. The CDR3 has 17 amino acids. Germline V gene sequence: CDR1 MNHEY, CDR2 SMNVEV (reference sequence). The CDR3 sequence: CASSLRRRGSDNSPLHF. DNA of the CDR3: TGTGCCAGCAGTTTGCGGAGGAGGGGCTCAGATAATTCACCCCTCCACTTT.